The clone carrying this T cell receptor beta chain showed up just once. What it binds is unknown. This entry belongs to a study of CD4 T cells in relation to SARS-CoV-2 and coronaviruses. The unexposed donors gave CD4+ T cells in about 2011-2019, prior to COVID-19. The cells were cultured for over eight days before CD4+ T cells were isolated. Sequencing was performed with immunoSEQ multiplex PCR; in TCRdb, only in-frame clones are kept and a portion is missing. The data hold under 14,000 clones, with 80% to 90% observed a single time. The V segment lost 3 bases and the J segment 5 bases; nucleotides outside the gene matches: 11. From germline, CDR1 is MDHEN and CDR2 SYDVKM. The CDR3 sequence is 16 residues long.

This sequence was found in a human donor in good health. V usage is TRBV28 and J usage is TRBJ2-7; 9 bases match TRBD2. The sequenced sample was CD4+ T cells from PBMCs, cultured in vitro. Here the CDR3 reads CASSFPSGRPLNEQYF. As DNA, the CDR3 is TGTGCCAGCAGTTTTCCAAGCGGGAGGCCTCTAAACGAGCAGTACTTC.